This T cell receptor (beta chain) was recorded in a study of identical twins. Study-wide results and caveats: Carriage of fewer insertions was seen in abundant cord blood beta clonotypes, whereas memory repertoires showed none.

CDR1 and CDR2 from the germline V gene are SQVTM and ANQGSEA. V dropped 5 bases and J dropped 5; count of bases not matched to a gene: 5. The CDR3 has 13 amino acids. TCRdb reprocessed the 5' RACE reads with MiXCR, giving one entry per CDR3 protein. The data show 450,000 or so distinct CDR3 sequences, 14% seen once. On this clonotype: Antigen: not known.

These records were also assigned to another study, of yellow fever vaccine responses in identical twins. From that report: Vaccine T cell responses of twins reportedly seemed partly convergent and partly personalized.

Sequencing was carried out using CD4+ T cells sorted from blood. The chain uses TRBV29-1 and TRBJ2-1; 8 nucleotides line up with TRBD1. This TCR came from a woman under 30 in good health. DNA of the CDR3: TGCAGCGTTAGGACAGGGAACAACAATGAGCAGTTCTTC. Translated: CSVRTGNNNEQFF.